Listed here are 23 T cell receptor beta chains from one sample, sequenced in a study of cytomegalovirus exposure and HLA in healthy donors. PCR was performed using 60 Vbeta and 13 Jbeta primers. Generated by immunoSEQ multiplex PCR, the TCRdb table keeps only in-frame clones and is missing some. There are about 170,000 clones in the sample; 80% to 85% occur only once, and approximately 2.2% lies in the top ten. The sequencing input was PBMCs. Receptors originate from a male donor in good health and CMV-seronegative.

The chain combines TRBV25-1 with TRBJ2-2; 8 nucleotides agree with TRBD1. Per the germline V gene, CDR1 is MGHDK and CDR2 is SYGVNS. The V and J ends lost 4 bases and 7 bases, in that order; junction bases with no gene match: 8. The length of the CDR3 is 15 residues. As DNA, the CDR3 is TGTGCCAGCAGTGGGGCAGGGGGCGAGATCGGGGAGCTGTTTTTT. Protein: CASSGAGGEIGELFF.

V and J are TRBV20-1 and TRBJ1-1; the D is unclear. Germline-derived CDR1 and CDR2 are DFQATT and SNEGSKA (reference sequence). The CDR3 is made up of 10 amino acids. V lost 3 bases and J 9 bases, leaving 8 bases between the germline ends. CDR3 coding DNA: TGCAGTGCTAGTTTGCAGAAAGCTTTCTTT. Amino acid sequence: CSASLQKAFF.

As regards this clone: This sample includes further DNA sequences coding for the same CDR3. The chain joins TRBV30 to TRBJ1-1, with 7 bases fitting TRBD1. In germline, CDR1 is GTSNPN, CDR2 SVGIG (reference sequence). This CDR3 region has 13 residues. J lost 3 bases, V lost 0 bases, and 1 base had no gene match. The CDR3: CAWSVQGYTEAFF. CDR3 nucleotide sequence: TGTGCCTGGAGTGTACAGGGGTACACTGAAGCTTTCTTT.

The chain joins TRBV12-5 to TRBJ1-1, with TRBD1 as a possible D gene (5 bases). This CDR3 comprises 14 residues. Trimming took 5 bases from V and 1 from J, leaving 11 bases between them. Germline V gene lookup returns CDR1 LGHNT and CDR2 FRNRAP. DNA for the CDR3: TGTGCTAGTGGTCCGGGACTGACGAACACTGAAGCTTTCTTT. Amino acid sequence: CASGPGLTNTEAFF.

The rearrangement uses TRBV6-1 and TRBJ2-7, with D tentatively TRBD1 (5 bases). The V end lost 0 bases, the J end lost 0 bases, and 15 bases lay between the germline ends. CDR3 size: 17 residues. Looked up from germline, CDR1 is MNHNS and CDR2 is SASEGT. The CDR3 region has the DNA TGTGCCAGCAGTGAAGCAGGAATGTCAGGGAACTCCTACGAGCAGTACTTC. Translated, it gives CASSEAGMSGNSYEQYF.

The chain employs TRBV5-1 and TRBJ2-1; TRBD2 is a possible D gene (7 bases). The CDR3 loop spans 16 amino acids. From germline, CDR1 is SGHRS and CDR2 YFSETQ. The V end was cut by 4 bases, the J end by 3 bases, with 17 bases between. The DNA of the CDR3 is TGCGCCAGCAGCCTGGTGTTGGGGGGGCTCTACAATGAGCAGTTCTTC. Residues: CASSLVLGGLYNEQFF. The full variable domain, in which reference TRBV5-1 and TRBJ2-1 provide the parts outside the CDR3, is KAGVTQTPRYLIKTRGQQVTLSCSPISGHRSVSWYQQTPGQGLQFLFEYFSETQRNKGNFPGRFSGRQFSNSRSEMNVSTLELGDSALYLCASSLVLGGLYNEQFFGPGTRLTVL.

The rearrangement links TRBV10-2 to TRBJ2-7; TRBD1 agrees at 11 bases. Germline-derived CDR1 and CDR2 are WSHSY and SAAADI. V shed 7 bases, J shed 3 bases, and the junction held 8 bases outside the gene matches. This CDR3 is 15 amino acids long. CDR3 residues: CASKPGQGGGYEQYF. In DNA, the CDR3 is TGCGCCAGCAAACCGGGACAGGGGGGGGGCTACGAGCAGTACTTC.

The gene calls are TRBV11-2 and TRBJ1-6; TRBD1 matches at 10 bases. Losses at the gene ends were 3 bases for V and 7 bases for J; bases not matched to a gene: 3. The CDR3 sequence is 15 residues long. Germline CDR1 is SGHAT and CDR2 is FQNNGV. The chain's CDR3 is CASSFSGQGNSPLHF. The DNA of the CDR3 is TGTGCCAGCAGCTTTTCGGGACAGGGGAATTCACCCCTCCACTTT.

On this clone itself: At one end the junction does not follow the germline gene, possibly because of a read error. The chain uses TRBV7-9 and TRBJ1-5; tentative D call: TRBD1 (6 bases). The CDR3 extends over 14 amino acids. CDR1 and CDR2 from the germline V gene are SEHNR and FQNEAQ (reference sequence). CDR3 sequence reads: CSSSHRDNNQPQHF. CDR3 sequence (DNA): TGTTCCAGCAGCCACCGGGACAACAATCAGCCCCAGCATTTT.

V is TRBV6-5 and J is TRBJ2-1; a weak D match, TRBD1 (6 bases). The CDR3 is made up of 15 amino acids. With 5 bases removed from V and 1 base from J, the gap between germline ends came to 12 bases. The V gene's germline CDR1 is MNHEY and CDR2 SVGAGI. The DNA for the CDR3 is TGTGCCAGCAGTAAACAGGGTGCGTCCTACAATGAGCAGTTCTTC. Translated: CASSKQGASYNEQFF.

The CDR3 bases are TGTGCCAGCAGTTTTAGGGGGCACACTGAAGCTTTCTTT. This encodes CASSFRGHTEAFF. The chain uses TRBV27 and TRBJ1-1; 7 nucleotides align to TRBD1. The V gene end was trimmed by 3 bases and the J gene end by 3 bases; junction bases not matched to a gene: 1. The V gene's germline CDR1 is MNHEY and CDR2 SMNVEV (reference sequence). The length of the CDR3 is 13 residues.

CDR3 DNA sequence: TGTGCCAGCAGTCGGACAGCCTACGAGCAGTACTTC. Translating it yields CASSRTAYEQYF. The chain carries TRBV6-1 and TRBJ2-7; D possibly corresponds to TRBD1 (6 bases). The CDR3 has 12 amino acids. Trimming cost V 5 bases and J 2 bases, with 7 bases left between them. CDR1 is MNHNS, CDR2 SASEGT, per germline.

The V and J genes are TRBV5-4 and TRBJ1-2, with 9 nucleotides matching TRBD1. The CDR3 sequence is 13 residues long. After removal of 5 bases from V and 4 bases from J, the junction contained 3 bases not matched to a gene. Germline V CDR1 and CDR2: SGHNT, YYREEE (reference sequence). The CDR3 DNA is TGTGCCAGCAGACGGGACAGGGCCTATGGCTACACCTTC. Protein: CASRRDRAYGYTF. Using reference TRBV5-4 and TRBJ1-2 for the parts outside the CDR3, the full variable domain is ETGVTQSPTHLIKTRGQQVTLRCSSQSGHNTVSWYQQALGQGPQFIFQYYREEENGRGNFPPRFSGLQFPNYSSELNVNALELDDSALYLCASRRDRAYGYTFGSGTRLTVV.

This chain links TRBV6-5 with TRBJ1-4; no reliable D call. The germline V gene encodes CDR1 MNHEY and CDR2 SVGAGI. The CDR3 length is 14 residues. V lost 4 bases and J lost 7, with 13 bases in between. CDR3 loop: CASSSHAASEKLFF. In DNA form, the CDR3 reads TGTGCCAGCAGTTCTCACGCGGCGAGTGAAAAACTGTTTTTT.

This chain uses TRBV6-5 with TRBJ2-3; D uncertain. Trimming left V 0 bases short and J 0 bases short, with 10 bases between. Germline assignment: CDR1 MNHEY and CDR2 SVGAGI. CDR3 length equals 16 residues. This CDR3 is CASSYSGSPSTDTQYF. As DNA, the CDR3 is TGTGCCAGCAGTTACTCGGGCAGCCCTAGCACAGATACGCAGTATTTT.

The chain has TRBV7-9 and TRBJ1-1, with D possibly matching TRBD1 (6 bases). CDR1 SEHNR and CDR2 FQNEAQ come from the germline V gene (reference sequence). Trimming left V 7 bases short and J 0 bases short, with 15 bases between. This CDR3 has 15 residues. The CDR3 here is CASTPLGQVNTEAFF. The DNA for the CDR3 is TGTGCCAGCACCCCGCTGGGACAAGTGAACACTGAAGCTTTCTTT. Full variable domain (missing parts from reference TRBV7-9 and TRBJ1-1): DTGVSQNPRHKITKRGQNVTFRCDPISEHNRLYWYRQTLGQGPEFLTYFQNEAQLEKSRLLSDRFSAERPKGSFSTLEIQRTEQGDSAMYLCASTPLGQVNTEAFFGQGTRLTVV.

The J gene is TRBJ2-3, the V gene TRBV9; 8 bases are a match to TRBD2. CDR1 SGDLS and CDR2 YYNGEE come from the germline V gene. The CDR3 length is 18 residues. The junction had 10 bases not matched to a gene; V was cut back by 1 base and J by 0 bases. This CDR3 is CASSVTTGGGTSTDTQYF. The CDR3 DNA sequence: TGTGCCAGCAGCGTAACCACCGGGGGGGGAACGAGCACAGATACGCAGTATTTT. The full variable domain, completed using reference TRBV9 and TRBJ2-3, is DSGVTQTPKHLITATGQRVTLRCSPRSGDLSVYWYQQSLDQGLQFLIQYYNGEERAKGNILERFSAQQFPDLHSELNLSSLELGDSALYFCASSVTTGGGTSTDTQYFGPGTRLTVL.

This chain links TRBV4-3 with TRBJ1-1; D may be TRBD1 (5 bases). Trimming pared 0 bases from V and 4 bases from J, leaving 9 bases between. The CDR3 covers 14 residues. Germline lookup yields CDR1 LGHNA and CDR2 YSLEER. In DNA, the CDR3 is TGCGCCAGCAGCCAAGATTGGGGGGGCACTGAAGCTTTCTTT. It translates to CASSQDWGGTEAFF.

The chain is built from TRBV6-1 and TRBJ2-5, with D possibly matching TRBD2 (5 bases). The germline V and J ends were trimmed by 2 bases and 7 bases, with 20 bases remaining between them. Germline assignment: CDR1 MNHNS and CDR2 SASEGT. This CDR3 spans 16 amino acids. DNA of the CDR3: TGTGCCAGCAGTGAATTTTGGAGGACTCCTCCGCGGACCCAGTACTTC. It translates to CASSEFWRTPPRTQYF.

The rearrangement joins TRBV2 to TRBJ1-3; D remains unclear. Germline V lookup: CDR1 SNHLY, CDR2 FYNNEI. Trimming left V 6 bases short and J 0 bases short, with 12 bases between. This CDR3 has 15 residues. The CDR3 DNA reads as TGTGCCAGCAGCACTTTGGGGAGCTCTGGAAACACCATATATTTT. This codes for CASSTLGSSGNTIYF. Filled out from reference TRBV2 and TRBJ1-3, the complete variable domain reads EPEVTQTPSHQVTQMGQEVILRCVPISNHLYFYWYRQILGQKVEFLVSFYNNEISEKSEIFDDQFSVERPDGSNFTLKIRSTKLEDSAMYFCASSTLGSSGNTIYFGEGSWLTVV.

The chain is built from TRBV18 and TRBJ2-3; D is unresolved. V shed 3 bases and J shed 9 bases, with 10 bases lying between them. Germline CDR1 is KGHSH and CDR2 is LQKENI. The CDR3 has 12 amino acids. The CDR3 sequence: CASSPMSGTQYF. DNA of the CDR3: TGTGCCAGCTCACCTATGTCCGGGACGCAGTATTTT. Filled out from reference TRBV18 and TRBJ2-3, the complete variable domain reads NAGVMQNPRHLVRRRGQEARLRCSPMKGHSHVYWYRQLPEEGLKFMVYLQKENIIDESGMPKERFSAEFPKEGPSILRIQQVVRGDSAAYFCASSPMSGTQYFGPGTRLTVL.

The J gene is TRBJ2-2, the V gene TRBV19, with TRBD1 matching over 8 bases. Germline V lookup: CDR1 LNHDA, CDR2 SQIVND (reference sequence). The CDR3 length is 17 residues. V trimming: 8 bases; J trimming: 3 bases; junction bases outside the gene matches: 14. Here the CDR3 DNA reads TGTGCCAGTGCACCGGGCCTGGACAGGGCCTACACCGGGGAGCTGTTTTTT. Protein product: CASAPGLDRAYTGELFF. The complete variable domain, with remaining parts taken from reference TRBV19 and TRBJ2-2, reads DGGITQSPKYLFRKEGQNVTLSCEQNLNHDAMYWYRQDPGQGLRLIYYSQIVNDFQKGDIAEGYSVSREKKESFPLTVTSAQKNPTAFYLCASAPGLDRAYTGELFFGEGSRLTVL.

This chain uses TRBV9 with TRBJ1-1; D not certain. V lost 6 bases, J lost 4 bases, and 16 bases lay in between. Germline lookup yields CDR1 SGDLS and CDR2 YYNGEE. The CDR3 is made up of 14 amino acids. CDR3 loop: CASTSGLPGTEAFF. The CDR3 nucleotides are TGTGCCAGCACCTCCGGACTTCCAGGCACTGAAGCTTTCTTT.